A single sample gave rise to the 12 T cell receptor beta chains below, sequenced in a study of blood T cell repertoires in COVID-19. Profiled with immunoSEQ multiplex PCR; TCRdb holds only in-frame clones, not every one. The sample holds 650,000 to 800,000 clones; 85% to 90% are singletons and the top ten take approximately 0.25%. The sample consisted of peripheral blood. The origin of the receptors is a woman younger than 30 with acute or convalescent COVID-19.

The chain couples TRBV3-1 (or the pseudogene TRBV3-2) to TRBJ2-7; D gene ambiguous. The length of the CDR3 is 13 residues. V was pared by 2 bases and J by 5 bases, with 10 bases between. Germline lookup yields CDR1 LGHDT and CDR2 YNNKEL (reference sequence). DNA for the CDR3: TGTGCCAGCAGCCAACCTCAGACACACGAGCAGTACTTC. Translation: CASSQPQTHEQYF.

CDR3 in amino acids: CASISGYGGTEAFF. The CDR3 bases are TGTGCCAGTATAAGCGGTTACGGGGGCACTGAAGCTTTCTTT. The V and J genes are TRBV19 and TRBJ1-1; D perhaps matches TRBD1 (5 bases). CDR1 and CDR2 (germline): LNHDA, SQIVND (reference sequence). The ends were cut back, 7 bases at V and 4 bases at J, with 16 bases in the middle. CDR3 length equals 14 residues.

Here the CDR3 reads CASSDSDSHTGELFF. The CDR3 DNA sequence: TGTGCCAGCAGTGACTCGGACAGCCACACCGGGGAGCTGTTTTTT. This chain joins TRBV6-4 and TRBJ2-2; TRBD1 is a possible D gene (6 bases). Between the trimmed V and J ends, which lost 0 bases and 3 bases, there was a span of 8 bases. The CDR3 is 15 amino acids. Germline CDR1 is MRHNA and CDR2 is SNTAGT.

V is TRBV1 and J is TRBJ2-1; the table assigns TRBD2, which was not confirmed against the DNA. TRBV1 is a listed pseudogene. The CDR3 spans 20 residues. The CDR3 DNA follows: TGCACCAGCAGCCAAGAGAAAACGGGACTAGCGGGGGGGCAGGGCAATGAGCAGTTCTTC. Protein: CTSSQEKTGLAGGQGNEQFF.

J is TRBJ2-2 and V is TRBV19; D might be TRBD1 (6 bases). Germline V lookup: CDR1 LNHDA, CDR2 SQIVND (reference sequence). This CDR3 is built from 16 residues. Trimming pared 5 bases from V and 3 bases from J, leaving 16 bases between. Here the CDR3 reads CASSPPGARDTGELFF. Written as DNA, the CDR3 is TGTGCCAGTAGTCCCCCAGGGGCTAGGGACACCGGGGAGCTGTTTTTT.

The V call is TRBV2, the J call TRBJ1-2; perhaps TRBD1 as D (6 bases). The germline V gene has CDR1 SNHLY and CDR2 FYNNEI. CDR3 size: 16 residues. The V end lost 2 bases, the J end lost 4 bases, and 17 bases lay between the germline ends. DNA of the CDR3: TGTGCCAGCAGTGAACGCGCAGGGGTGGGCGTCTATGGCTACACCTTC. It encodes CASSERAGVGVYGYTF. The variable domain in full, completed from reference TRBV2 and TRBJ1-2, reads EPEVTQTPSHQVTQMGQEVILRCVPISNHLYFYWYRQILGQKVEFLVSFYNNEISEKSEIFDDQFSVERPDGSNFTLKIRSTKLEDSAMYFCASSERAGVGVYGYTFGSGTRLTVV.

V and J are TRBV4-2 and TRBJ1-5, with TRBD1 as a possible D gene (5 bases). Per the germline V gene, CDR1 is LGHNA and CDR2 is YNFKEQ. The V end was cut by 0 bases, the J end by 5 bases, with 14 bases between. The CDR3 loop spans 16 amino acids. The CDR3 bases are TGTGCCAGCAGCCAAGATCTTGGGGGGACTTATCAGCCCCAGCATTTT. It specifies CASSQDLGGTYQPQHF.

The V call is TRBV19, the J call TRBJ1-1, with D tentatively TRBD1 (5 bases). The V gene's germline CDR1 is LNHDA and CDR2 SQIVND (reference sequence). This CDR3 is 14 amino acids long. The V gene lost 3 bases and the J gene lost 5 bases, with 13 bases spanning the gap. CDR3 nucleotide sequence: TGTGCCAGTAGTATTCTCGGGGGGAGTACTGAAGCTTTCTTT. Encoded protein: CASSILGGSTEAFF. The full variable domain, rest sourced from reference TRBV19 and TRBJ1-1, is DGGITQSPKYLFRKEGQNVTLSCEQNLNHDAMYWYRQDPGQGLRLIYYSQIVNDFQKGDIAEGYSVSREKKESFPLTVTSAQKNPTAFYLCASSILGGSTEAFFGQGTRLTVV.

CDR3: CASSADGPRGYGYTF. CDR3 coding DNA: TGTGCCAGCAGCGCCGACGGCCCGCGGGGCTATGGCTACACCTTC. The chain uses TRBV9 and TRBJ1-2; D is unresolved. From germline, CDR1 is SGDLS and CDR2 YYNGEE. Trimming removed 3 bases at V and 4 bases at J, with 16 bases between. This CDR3 spans 15 amino acids.

The CDR3 region is CASSLTGEGNYGYTF. In nucleotides, the CDR3 is TGTGCCAGCAGCTTAACAGGGGAGGGTAACTATGGCTACACCTTC. V gene TRBV7-3 combines with J gene TRBJ1-2, with D possibly being TRBD1 (5 bases). CDR3 size: 15 residues. Germline values: CDR1 SGHTA, CDR2 FQGTGA. V was cut by 0 bases and J by 1 base, with 9 bases left in between.

In its sample, this clone was seen once. The chain is built from TRBV7-6 and TRBJ1-1; D perhaps matches TRBD1 (5 bases). The CDR3 has 15 amino acids. V shed 2 bases and J shed 1 base, with 11 bases lying between them. The germline V gene has CDR1 SGHVS and CDR2 FNYEAQ. CDR3 amino acids: CASSLFTGSNTEAFF. The DNA of the CDR3 is TGTGCCAGCAGCTTATTTACAGGATCGAACACTGAAGCTTTCTTT.

J is TRBJ2-1 and V is TRBV29-1, with D tentatively TRBD2 (5 bases). V was cut by 5 bases and J by 0 bases, with 17 bases left in between. Germline V gene sequence: CDR1 SQVTM, CDR2 ANQGSEA. This CDR3 region has 16 residues. In nucleotides, the CDR3 is TGCAGCGTTTTAGGAGTAGTAGGACTCTCCTACAATGAGCAGTTCTTC. Amino acids: CSVLGVVGLSYNEQFF.